This T cell receptor beta chain stems from a study of blood T cell repertoires in COVID-19. In the study overall: Some COVID-19 samples were acute and others convalescent; all came from the United States, Italy and Spain. T cells, B-cell-depleted T cells, or PBMCs supplied cDNA or gDNA.

In the authors' methods: Reference gene primer amplification gave estimated nucleated cell counts. Only in-frame clones appear in the TCRdb table, and some are missing; sequencing was by immunoSEQ multiplex PCR. The DNA gave D and trimming, while V, J and clone size come from that table. This repertoire shows 300,000 to 400,000 clones, around 87% found once; its top ten account for approximately 7.8%. Germline CDR1 SGDLS, CDR2 YYNGEE. This CDR3 is 15 amino acids long. The J segment lost 11 bases and the V segment lost 4 bases, leaving 14 bases of the junction unmatched. Sequencing was carried out using peripheral blood. The chain recombines TRBV9 with TRBJ2-2; the match to TRBD1 covers 7 bases. The sequence was obtained from a woman in her 50s who had recovered from COVID-19. CDR3 loop: CASSPKTGTHGELFF. DNA for the CDR3: TGTGCCAGCAGCCCAAAGACAGGGACCCACGGCGAGCTGTTTTTT. The full variable domain, completed using reference TRBV9 and TRBJ2-2, is DSGVTQTPKHLITATGQRVTLRCSPRSGDLSVYWYQQSLDQGLQFLIQYYNGEERAKGNILERFSAQQFPDLHSELNLSSLELGDSALYFCASSPKTGTHGELFFGEGSRLTVL.